The rows below give T cell receptor beta chains drawn from one sample of a study of human T cells and chemical hapten exposure. TCRdb ran MiXCR on the RACE reads and lists one entry per CDR3 protein. The sample lists just under 60,000 distinct CDR3 sequences; about an eighth were seen once. Sample: whole blood, taken in connection with sensitization to the hapten diphenylcyclopropenone (DPC). Source of these receptors: a man aged 30 to 39 with alopecia areata. Some clones in this sample may be carry-over from other donors' samples. The conserved cysteine and the conserved F or W are not part of the CDR3 here.

J gene | V gene | CDR3 protein
TRBJ1-2 | TRBV9 | ASSVDELMAFT
TRBJ2-7 | TRBV27 | ASSRGSRVSSYEQY
TRBJ2-2 | TRBV5-1 | ASSLKDNTGELF
TRBJ1-1 | TRBV20-1 | SATRQANTEAF
TRBJ2-2 | TRBV9 | ASSVVGGELF
TRBJ2-3 | TRBV20-1 | SAGNTDTQY
TRBJ2-5 | TRBV6-2/TRBV6-3 | ASRTRLAGDQETQY
TRBJ2-5 | TRBV5-1 | ASSAGAQETQY
TRBJ1-1 | TRBV11-2 | ASSFRDTEAF
TRBJ2-1 | TRBV28 | ASSPPLAGGYDEQF
TRBJ1-2 | TRBV3-1 | ASSQDLTGDGYT
TRBJ1-2 | TRBV6-2/TRBV6-3 | ASTAERNYGYT
TRBJ2-3 | TRBV7-9 | ASSPQGSTDTQY
TRBJ1-2 | TRBV4-3 | ASSPDLRAGGYT
TRBJ1-5 | TRBV20-1 | SARRSNQPQH
TRBJ1-2 | TRBV28 | ASSDPLLYGYT